This T cell receptor beta chain derives from a study of T cell changes during pregnancy in multiple sclerosis. Generated by immunoSEQ multiplex PCR, the TCRdb table keeps only in-frame clones and is missing some. The table includes tens of thousands of clones, approximately 90% detected once. J was trimmed by 0 bases and V by 2 bases; bases with no gene match: 3. Germline assignment: CDR1 SGHVS and CDR2 FNYEAQ. The CDR3 has 16 residues. The chain joins TRBV7-6 to TRBJ2-1; 8 positions match TRBD2. The input for sequencing was CD8+ T cells from peripheral blood mononuclear cells, taken in the first trimester of pregnancy. The sequence was obtained from a female donor with multiple sclerosis, enrolled in a pregnancy study. CDR3 DNA: TGTGCCAGCAGCTTACTCAGCGGGAGCTCCTACAATGAGCAGTTCTTC. The encoded protein is CASSLLSGSSYNEQFF.